This TCR beta chain was observed in a study of beta chain features in type 1 diabetes. Study information: The patient and healthy donor groups were comparable for age, gender and cell yields.

As to this clone: Its antigen is not known.

Expressed TCRB transcripts were sequenced because the isolated RNA had all been reverse transcribed beforehand. Generated by immunoSEQ multiplex PCR, the TCRdb table keeps only in-frame clones and is missing some. The repertoire consists of around 310,000 clones, with approximately 12% occurring once and the leading ten covering 0.015%. General study findings and limits: Shortening of TCRB CDR3s, moderate but significant, appeared in all four CD4+ subsets of Type 1 diabetes patients. Compared with healthy donors, patients appeared to share more similar naive, central memory and regulatory TCRB repertoires.

CDR3 length equals 15 residues. Germline loops: CDR1 SGDLS, CDR2 YYNGEE. Trimming removed 4 bases at V and 4 bases at J, with 17 bases between. The V and J genes are TRBV9 and TRBJ2-5; D perhaps matches TRBD2 (7 bases). This receptor was identified in a woman between 18 and 29 years old with type 1 diabetes. Specimen: naive CD4+ T cells from blood. CDR3 amino acids: CASSLAGGGAETQYF. As DNA, the CDR3 is TGTGCCAGCAGCCTCGCGGGTGGGGGGGCAGAGACCCAGTACTTC.